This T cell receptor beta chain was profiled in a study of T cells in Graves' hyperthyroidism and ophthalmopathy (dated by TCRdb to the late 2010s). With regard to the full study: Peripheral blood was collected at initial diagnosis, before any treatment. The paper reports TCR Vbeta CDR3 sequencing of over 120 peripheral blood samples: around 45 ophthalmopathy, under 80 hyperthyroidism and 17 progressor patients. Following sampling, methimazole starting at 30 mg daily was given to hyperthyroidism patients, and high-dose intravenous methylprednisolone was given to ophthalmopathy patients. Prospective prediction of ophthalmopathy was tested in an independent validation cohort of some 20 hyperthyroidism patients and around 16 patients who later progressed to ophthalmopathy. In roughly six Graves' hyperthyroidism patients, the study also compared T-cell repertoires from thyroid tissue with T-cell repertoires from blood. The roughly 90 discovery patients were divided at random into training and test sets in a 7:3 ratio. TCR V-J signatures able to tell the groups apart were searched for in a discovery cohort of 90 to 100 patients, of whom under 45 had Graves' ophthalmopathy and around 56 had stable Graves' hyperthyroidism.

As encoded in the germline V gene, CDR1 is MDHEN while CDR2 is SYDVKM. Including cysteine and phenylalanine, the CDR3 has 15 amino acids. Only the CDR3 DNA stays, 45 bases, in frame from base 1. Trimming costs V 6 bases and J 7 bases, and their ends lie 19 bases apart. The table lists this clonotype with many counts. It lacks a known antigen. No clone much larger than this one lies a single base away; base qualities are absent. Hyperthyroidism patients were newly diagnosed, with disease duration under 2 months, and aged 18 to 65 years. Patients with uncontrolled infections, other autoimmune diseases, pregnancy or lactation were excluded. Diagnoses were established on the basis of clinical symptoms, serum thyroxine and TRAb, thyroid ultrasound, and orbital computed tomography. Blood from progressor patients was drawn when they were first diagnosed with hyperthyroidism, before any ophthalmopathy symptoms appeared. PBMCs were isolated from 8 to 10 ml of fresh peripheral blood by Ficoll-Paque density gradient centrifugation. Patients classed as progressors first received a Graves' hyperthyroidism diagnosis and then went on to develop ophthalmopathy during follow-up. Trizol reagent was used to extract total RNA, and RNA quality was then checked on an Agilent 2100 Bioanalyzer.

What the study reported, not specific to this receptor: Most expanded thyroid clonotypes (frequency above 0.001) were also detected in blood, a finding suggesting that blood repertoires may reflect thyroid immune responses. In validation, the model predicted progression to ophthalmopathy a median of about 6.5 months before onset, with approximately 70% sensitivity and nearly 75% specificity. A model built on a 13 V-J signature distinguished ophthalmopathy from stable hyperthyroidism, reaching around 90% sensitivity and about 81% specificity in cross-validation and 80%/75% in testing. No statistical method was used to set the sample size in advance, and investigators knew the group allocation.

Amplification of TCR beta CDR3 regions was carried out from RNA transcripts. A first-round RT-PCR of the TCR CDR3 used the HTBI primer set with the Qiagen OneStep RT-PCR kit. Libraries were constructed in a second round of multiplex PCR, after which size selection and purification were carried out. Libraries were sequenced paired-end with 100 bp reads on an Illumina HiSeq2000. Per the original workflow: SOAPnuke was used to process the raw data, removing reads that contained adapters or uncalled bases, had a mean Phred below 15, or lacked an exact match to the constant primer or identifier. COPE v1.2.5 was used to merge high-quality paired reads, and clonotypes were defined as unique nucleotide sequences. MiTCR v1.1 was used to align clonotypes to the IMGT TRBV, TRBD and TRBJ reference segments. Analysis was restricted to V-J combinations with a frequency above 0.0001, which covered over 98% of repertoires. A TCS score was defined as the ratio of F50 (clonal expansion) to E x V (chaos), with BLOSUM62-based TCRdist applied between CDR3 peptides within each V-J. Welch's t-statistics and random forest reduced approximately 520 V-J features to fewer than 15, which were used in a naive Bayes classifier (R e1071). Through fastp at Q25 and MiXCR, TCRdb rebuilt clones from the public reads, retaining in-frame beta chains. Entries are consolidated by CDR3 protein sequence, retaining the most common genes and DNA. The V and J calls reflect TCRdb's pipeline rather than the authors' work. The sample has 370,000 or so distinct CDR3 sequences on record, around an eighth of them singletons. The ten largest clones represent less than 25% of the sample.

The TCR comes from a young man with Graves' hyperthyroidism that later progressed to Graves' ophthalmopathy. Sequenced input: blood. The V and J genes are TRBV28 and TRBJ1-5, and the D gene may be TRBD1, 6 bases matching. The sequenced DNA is TGTGCCAGCAGAAGTCGGCACAGGGACGGCCAGCCCCAGCATTTT. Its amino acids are CASRSRHRDGQPQHF.